This is a list of T cell receptor beta chains from one sample in a study of T-cell reconstitution after alpha-beta-depleted transplantation in children. One entry per CDR3 protein, called by TCRdb with MiXCR from the PCR reads. The table shows a few hundred thousand distinct CDR3 sequences, with under 8.5% occurring only once. The sample in question was PBMCs, obtained before TCRalphabeta/CD19-depleted stem cell transplant. These receptors originate from a boy younger than 10 with acute lymphoblastic leukemia, due to receive a stem cell transplant. The CDR3 runs from the conserved cysteine through the conserved F or W. D genes are given only for firm matches. For some rows the clone size is stated as once, few or many, or as a class when expanded; others skip it.

V,D,J,size,DNA,CDR3
TRBV11-1,.,TRBJ2-7,.,TGTGCCAGCAGCGACCAGCCGGCCAACGAGCAGTACTTC,CASSDQPANEQYF
TRBV28,.,TRBJ1-5,.,TGTGCCAGCGGTTCGGCACCCAGCCCCCAGCCCCAGCATTTT,CASGSAPSPQPQHF
TRBV5-1,.,TRBJ2-7,.,TGCGCCAGCAGCTTGGCCGGCCGCAGGGTAGTGGACGAGCAGTACTTC,CASSLAGRRVVDEQYF
TRBV12-3/TRBV12-4,.,TRBJ1-5,few,TGTGCCAGCAGTTTGAGTGGTAATCGGCCCCAGCATTTT,CASSLSGNRPQHF
TRBV20-1,TRBD1,TRBJ1-6,few,TGCAGTGCTGGGGGATCGGGACAGGGAAGCTCACCCCTCCACTTT,CSAGGSGQGSSPLHF
TRBV7-2,.,TRBJ1-1,many,TGTGCCAGCAGCTTAGTCCCGGGGGCCAACACTGAAGCTTTCTTT,CASSLVPGANTEAFF
TRBV28,.,TRBJ2-3,many,TGTGCCAGCAGTAAGATAAGGGGGATTAGCACAGATACGCAGTATTTT,CASSKIRGISTDTQYF
TRBV5-1,.,TRBJ1-4,many,TGCGCCAGCAGCTTGGACAGCACTAATGAAAAACTGTTTTTT,CASSLDSTNEKLFF
TRBV7-9,TRBD1,TRBJ2-7,few,TGTGCCAGCAGCTTAGGGACAGGAGCGACCTACGAGCAGTACTTC,CASSLGTGATYEQYF
TRBV5-6,.,TRBJ2-7,many,TGTGCCAGCACAAGAAGGGTTAGTAGCTACGAGCAGTACTTC,CASTRRVSSYEQYF
TRBV6-2/TRBV6-3,.,TRBJ2-5,.,TGTGCCAGCGGATATACAGGATTCCAAGAGACCCAGTACTTC,CASGYTGFQETQYF
TRBV3-1,.,TRBJ2-4,many,TGTGCCAGCAGCCAAGCCGGCTCAAGTCTAGCCAAAAACATTCAGTACTTC,CASSQAGSSLAKNIQYF
TRBV12-3/TRBV12-4,TRBD2,TRBJ2-5,many,TGTGCCAGCAGTTTATCGACTAGCGAGGGAGAGACCCAGTACTTC,CASSLSTSEGETQYF
TRBV12-3/TRBV12-4,.,TRBJ2-7,few,TGTGCCAGCAGTTTAGCCAGGTCCCCCTACGAGCAGTACTTC,CASSLARSPYEQYF
TRBV7-2,.,TRBJ1-2,many,TGTGCCAGCAGCTTAAAATTGGAGGGAGGCGGCTACACCTTC,CASSLKLEGGGYTF
TRBV12-3/TRBV12-4,.,TRBJ2-2,few,TGTGCCAGCAGTGCTCAGGGGAGCGACACCGGGGAGCTGTTTTTT,CASSAQGSDTGELFF
TRBV12-3/TRBV12-4,TRBD2,TRBJ2-7,many,TGTGCCAGCAGGTCTAGCGGGGGGGACCTGGGTGAGCAGTACTTC,CASRSSGGDLGEQYF
TRBV7-2,TRBD2,TRBJ2-7,few,TGTGCCAGCAGCTTATGGAAGCGGGAGGGCGACGAGCAGTACTTC,CASSLWKREGDEQYF
TRBV12-3/TRBV12-4,.,TRBJ2-3,many,TGTGCCAGCAGTTTAGCGGGAGGCATTCAAGATACGCAGTATTTT,CASSLAGGIQDTQYF
TRBV14,TRBD1,TRBJ2-1,.,TGTGCCAGCAGCCACAGGGGGCAAGGGCAGTTCTTC,CASSHRGQGQFF
TRBV9,TRBD2,TRBJ2-7,.,TGTGCCAGCAGCGTAGTGGCGGGACTAGATTACGAGCAGTACTTC,CASSVVAGLDYEQYF
TRBV10-3,.,TRBJ2-1,many,TGTGCCATCGGACGGGAACCTTACAATGAGCAGTTCTTC,CAIGREPYNEQFF
TRBV25-1,.,TRBJ2-7,.,TGTGCCAGCAGTGAATTAGGACTGGAGCAGTACTTC,CASSELGLEQYF
TRBV13,.,TRBJ1-1,many,TGTGCCAGCAGCGTCCAGGGGCAGGGAGCTTTCTTT,CASSVQGQGAFF
TRBV6-2/TRBV6-3,TRBD2,TRBJ2-7,many,TGTGCCAGCAGACTAGCGGGGATGGTATCCTACGAGCAGTACTTC,CASRLAGMVSYEQYF
TRBV7-8,.,TRBJ1-5,.,TGTGCCAGCAGCTTAGGGGACGGAACCAATCAGCCCCAGCATTTT,CASSLGDGTNQPQHF
TRBV7-9,TRBD1,TRBJ2-5,.,TGTGCCAGCGGCAGGGGGATAGAGACCCAGTACTTC,CASGRGIETQYF
TRBV6-2/TRBV6-3,.,TRBJ2-5,many,TGTGCCAGCAGCCGCCGGGTCGTCCCGGAGACCCAGTACTTC,CASSRRVVPETQYF
TRBV3-1,TRBD1,TRBJ1-5,few,TGTGCCAGCAGCAGGGACAGGGGGATCAGTCAGCCCCAGCATTTT,CASSRDRGISQPQHF
TRBV29-1,TRBD1,TRBJ2-7,many,TGCAGCGCCTCCGGGACAGGGTTGAATGAGCAGTACTTC,CSASGTGLNEQYF
TRBV28,TRBD1,TRBJ2-2,many,TGTGCCAGCCGAACCGGACAGGGAAACACCGGGGAGCTGTTTTTT,CASRTGQGNTGELFF
TRBV5-1,.,TRBJ2-1,many,TGCGCCAGCAGCACCGGGACATCCGACAATGAGCAGTTCTTC,CASSTGTSDNEQFF